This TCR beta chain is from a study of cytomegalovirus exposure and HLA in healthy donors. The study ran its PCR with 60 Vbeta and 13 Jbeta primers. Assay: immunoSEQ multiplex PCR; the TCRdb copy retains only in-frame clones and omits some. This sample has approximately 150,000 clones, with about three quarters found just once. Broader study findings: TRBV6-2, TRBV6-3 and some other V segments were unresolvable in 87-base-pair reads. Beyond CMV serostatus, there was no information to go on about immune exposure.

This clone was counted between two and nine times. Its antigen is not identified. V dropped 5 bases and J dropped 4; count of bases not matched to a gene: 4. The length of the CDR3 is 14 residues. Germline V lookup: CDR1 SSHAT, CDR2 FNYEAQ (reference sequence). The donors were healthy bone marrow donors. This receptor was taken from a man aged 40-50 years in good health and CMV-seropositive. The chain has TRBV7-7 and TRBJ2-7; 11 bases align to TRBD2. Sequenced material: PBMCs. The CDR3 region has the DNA TGTGCCAGCAGCGTGGGACTAGCGGATTACGAGCAGTACTTC. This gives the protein CASSVGLADYEQYF.